The rows below give T cell receptor delta chains drawn from one sample of a study of Vγ9Vδ2 T cells in congenital toxoplasmosis. TCRdb re-analyzed the reads via CATT. The table shows around 910 delta-chain clones, with just under 20% occurring only once. The specimen was gamma-delta T cells from blood. These receptors were collected from a child under 10 years old born to a mother with Toxoplasma gondii infection during pregnancy, either congenitally infected or uninfected (not recorded which). CDR3s include the opening cysteine and the closing phenylalanine or tryptophan. The order of the fields is clone size, V gene, D gene, CDR3 length, J gene, CDR3 DNA, CDR3 protein. A D gene is named only where the DNA matches it firmly. Where a row states a size, it is once, few, many or the class of an expanded clone; other rows omit it.

large	TRDV2	TRDD3	20	TRDJ3	TGTGCCTGTGACACGCTCACTGGGGGACAAACCCCCTGGGACACCCGACAGATGTTTTTC	CACDTLTGGQTPWDTRQMFF
medium-sized	TRDV2	TRDD3	23	TRDJ3	TGTGCCTGTGACACCGTTCCGAGTACTGGGGGATACGGGAGCTCCTGGGACACCCGACAGATGTTTTTC	CACDTVPSTGGYGSSWDTRQMFF
large	TRDV1	-	16	TRDJ1	TGTGCTCTTGGGGAAAGACGGGGGTCGTACACCGATAAACTCATCTTT	CALGERRGSYTDKLIF
large	TRDV2	-	13	TRDJ1	TGTGCCTGTGACTCGTGGGGGGCCGATAAACTCATCTTT	CACDSWGADKLIF
large	TRDV2	-	17	TRDJ1	TGTGCCTGTGACACCGTCGGTGGGGGGTCCAACACCGATAAACTCATCTTT	CACDTVGGGSNTDKLIF
large	TRDV2	-	22	TRDJ1	TGTGCCTGTGACACCGGGCATCTCCTACAAGGCTCTGGGGGCCAGGTCACCGATAAACTCATCTTT	CACDTGHLLQGSGGQVTDKLIF
large	TRDV2	-	21	TRDJ3	TGTGCCTGTGACCGCGTGTCTAGGGGTCGCGGAAGCTCCTGGGACACCCGACAGATGTTTTTC	CACDRVSRGRGSSWDTRQMFF
large	TRDV1	TRDD3	18	TRDJ1	TGTGCTCTTGGGGGCCCTTCGAGCCTGGGGGACTACACCGATAAACTCATCTTT	CALGGPSSLGDYTDKLIF
-	TRDV1	-	21	TRDJ1	TGTGCTCTTGGGCTTCGGGCGTCGGGAAAGTCCTATGCTCTGGTTCCCGATAAACTCATCTTT	CALGLRASGKSYALVPDKLIF
large	TRAV38-2/DV8	-	22	TRDJ1	TGTGCTTATAGGAGCGGACCGCCCCCCAAACCCCGGACCCGACCCTACACCGATAAACTCATCTTT	CAYRSGPPPKPRTRPYTDKLIF